This T cell receptor beta chain was retrieved from a study of blood T cells in healthy people across ages. The V segment lost 6 bases and the J segment 4 bases; nucleotides outside the gene matches: 16. The CDR3 sequence is 17 residues long. CDR1 and CDR2 from the germline V gene are MDHEN and SYDVKM. The use of a sample-barcoded 5' primer and a J-beta primer mix characterized a second PCR of roughly 6 to 11 cycles. TCRdb passed the 5' RACE reads through MiXCR, listing each CDR3 protein once. The sample yields about 730,000 distinct CDR3 sequences, approximately 43% seen once. This clonotype originated in a woman aged 60-75 years in good health. The chain employs TRBV28 and TRBJ2-7, with 9 bases fitting TRBD1. Sequenced input: blood. CDR3 loop: CASSQAQGAVPIYEQYF. In DNA, the CDR3 is TGTGCCAGCAGCCAAGCACAGGGGGCTGTCCCTATTTACGAGCAGTACTTC.